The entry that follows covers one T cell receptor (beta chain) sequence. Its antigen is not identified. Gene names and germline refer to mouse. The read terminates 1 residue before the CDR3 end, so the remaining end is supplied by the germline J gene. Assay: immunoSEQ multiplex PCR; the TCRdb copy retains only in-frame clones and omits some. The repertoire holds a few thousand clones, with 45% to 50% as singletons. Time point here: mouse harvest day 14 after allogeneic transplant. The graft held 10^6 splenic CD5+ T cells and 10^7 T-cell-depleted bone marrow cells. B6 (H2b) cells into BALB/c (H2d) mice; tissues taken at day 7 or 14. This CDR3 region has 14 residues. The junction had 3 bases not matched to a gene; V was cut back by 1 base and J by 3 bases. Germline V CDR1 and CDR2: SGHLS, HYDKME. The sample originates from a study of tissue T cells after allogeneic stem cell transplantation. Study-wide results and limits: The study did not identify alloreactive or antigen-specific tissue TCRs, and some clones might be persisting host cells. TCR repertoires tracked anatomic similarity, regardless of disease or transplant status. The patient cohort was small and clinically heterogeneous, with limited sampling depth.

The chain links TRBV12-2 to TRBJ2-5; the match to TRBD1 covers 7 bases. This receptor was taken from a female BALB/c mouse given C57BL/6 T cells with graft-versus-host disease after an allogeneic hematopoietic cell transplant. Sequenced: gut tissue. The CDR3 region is CASSLARGQDTQYF. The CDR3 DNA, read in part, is TGTGCCAGCTCTCTGGCCAGGGGGCAAGACACCCAGTAC. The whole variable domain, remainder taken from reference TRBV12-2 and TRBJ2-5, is NSGVVQSPRYIIKGKGERSILKCIPISGHLSVAWYQQTQGQELKFFIQHYDKMERDKGNLPSRFSVQQFDDYHSEMNMSALELEDSAVYFCASSLARGQDTQYFGPGTRLLVL.